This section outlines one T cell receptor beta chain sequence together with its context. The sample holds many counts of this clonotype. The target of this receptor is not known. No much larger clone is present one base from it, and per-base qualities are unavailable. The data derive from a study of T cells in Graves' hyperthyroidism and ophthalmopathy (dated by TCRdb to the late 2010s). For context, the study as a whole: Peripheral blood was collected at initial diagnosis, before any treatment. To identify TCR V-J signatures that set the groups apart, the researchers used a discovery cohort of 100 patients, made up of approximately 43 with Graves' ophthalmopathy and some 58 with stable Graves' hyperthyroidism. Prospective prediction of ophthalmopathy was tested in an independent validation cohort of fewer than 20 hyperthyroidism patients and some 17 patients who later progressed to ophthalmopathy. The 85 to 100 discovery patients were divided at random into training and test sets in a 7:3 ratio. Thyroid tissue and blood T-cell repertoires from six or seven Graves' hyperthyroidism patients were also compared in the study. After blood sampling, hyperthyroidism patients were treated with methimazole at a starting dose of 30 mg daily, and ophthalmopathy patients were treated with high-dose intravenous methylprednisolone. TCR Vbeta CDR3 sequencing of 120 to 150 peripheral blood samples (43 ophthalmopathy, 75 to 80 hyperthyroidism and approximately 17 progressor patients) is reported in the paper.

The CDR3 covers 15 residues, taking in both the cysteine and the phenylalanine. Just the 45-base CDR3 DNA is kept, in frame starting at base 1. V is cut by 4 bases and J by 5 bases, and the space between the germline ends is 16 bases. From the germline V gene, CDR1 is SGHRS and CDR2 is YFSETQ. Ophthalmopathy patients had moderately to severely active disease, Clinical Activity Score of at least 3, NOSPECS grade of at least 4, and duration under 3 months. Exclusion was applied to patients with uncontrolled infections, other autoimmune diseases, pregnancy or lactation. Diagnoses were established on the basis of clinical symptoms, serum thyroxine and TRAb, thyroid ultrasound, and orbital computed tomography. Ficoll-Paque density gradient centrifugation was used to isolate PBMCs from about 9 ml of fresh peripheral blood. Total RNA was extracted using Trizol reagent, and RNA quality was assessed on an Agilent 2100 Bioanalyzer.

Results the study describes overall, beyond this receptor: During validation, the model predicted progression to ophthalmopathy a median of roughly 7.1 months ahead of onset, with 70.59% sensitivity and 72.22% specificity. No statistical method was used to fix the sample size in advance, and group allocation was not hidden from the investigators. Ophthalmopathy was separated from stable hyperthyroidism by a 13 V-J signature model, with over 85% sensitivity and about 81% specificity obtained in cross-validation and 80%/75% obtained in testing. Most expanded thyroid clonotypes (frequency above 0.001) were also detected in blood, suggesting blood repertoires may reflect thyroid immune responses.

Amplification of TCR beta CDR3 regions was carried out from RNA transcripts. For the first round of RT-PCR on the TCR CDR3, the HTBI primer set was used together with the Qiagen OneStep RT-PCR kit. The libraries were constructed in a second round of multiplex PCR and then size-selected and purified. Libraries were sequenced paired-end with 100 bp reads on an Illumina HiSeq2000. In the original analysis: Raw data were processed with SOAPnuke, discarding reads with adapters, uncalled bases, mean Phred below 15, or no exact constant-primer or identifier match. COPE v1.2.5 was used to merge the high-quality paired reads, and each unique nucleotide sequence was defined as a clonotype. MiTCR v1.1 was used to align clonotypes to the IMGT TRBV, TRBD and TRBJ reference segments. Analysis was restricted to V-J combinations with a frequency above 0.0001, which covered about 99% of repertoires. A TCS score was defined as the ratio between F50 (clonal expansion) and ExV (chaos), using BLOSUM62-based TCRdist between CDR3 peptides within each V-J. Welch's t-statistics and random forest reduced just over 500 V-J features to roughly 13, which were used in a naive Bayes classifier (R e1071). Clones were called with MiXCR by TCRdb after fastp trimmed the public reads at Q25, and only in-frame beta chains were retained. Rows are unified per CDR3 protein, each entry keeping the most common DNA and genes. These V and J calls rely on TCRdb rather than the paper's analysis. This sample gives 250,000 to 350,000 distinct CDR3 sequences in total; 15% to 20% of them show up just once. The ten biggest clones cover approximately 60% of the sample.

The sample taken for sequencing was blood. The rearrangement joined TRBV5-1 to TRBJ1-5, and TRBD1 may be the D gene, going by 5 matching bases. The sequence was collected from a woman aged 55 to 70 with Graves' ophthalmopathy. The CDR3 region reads CASSEGTARDQPQHF. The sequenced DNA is TGCGCCAGCAGCGAAGGGACTGCTCGAGATCAGCCCCAGCATTTT.